Below, 8 T cell receptor beta chains from the same sample are listed, as sequenced in a study of blood T cells in healthy people across ages (dated by TCRdb to 2013 to 2016). Library method: 5' RACE. Sequenced using an Illumina HiSeq 2500. A second PCR of about 7 to 12 cycles was run with a J-beta primer mix and a sample-barcoded 5' primer. The raw public data were reprocessed by TCRdb itself: fastp quality trimming at Q25, MiXCR clonotype calling, in-frame beta chains only. Rows are unified per CDR3 protein, each entry keeping the most common DNA and genes. Within this sample are about 930,000 distinct CDR3 sequences, with about 28% of them counted one time only. The ten largest clones take up roughly 10% of the sample. These data also formed part of another study, on T cells of mothers and their children.

The sequenced material came from blood. Receptor source: a woman aged 40 to 50 in good health.

This clonotype was seen more than once but under ten times. The CDR3 DNA follows: TGCGCCAGCAGCCAAGATTACAGGGGTAGTAGTGAAAAACTGTTTTTT. Amino acids: CASSQDYRGSSEKLFF. The V call is TRBV4-3, the J call TRBJ1-4, with TRBD1 identical over 7 bases. The CDR3 loop spans 16 amino acids. With 0 bases clipped from V and 7 bases from J, the junction kept 8 bases outside the gene matches. The germline V gene has CDR1 LGHNA and CDR2 YSLEER.

Of note for this clonotype: One base away lies a much larger clone, so this may be a sequencing read error. The chain combines TRBV7-2 with TRBJ2-1, with 8 positions matching TRBD1. With 7 bases clipped from V and 10 bases from J, the junction kept 12 bases outside the gene matches. Germline values: CDR1 SGHTA, CDR2 FQGNSA. The CDR3 has 14 residues. The CDR3 reads CASTLTGVFYEQFF. The CDR3 region has the DNA TGTGCCAGCACCTTGACAGGGGTGTTTTACGAGCAGTTCTTC.

This clonotype was detected only a few times. This chain's CDR3 is CASSVGLQEGAFF. CDR3 sequence (DNA): TGTGCCAGCAGCGTAGGTTTGCAAGAAGGAGCTTTCTTT. The V gene is TRBV9, the J gene TRBJ1-1; D is ambiguous. Germline CDR1 reads SGDLS; CDR2 reads YYNGEE. CDR3 length equals 13 residues. The V end was cut by 0 bases, the J end by 10 bases, with 13 bases between.

The rearrangement links TRBV7-8 to TRBJ2-1; D gene unclear. V lost 6 bases and J lost 4, with 10 bases in between. This CDR3 has 13 residues. Germline CDR1 and CDR2: SGHVS and FQNEAQ. CDR3 nucleotide sequence: TGTGCCAGCAGGGGTTACCTTTACAATGAGCAGTTCTTC. Its protein is CASRGYLYNEQFF.

The sample holds many counts of this clonotype. The genes are TRBV6-1 and TRBJ2-7, with D unresolved. The CDR3 is made up of 13 amino acids. V was trimmed by 3 bases and J by 1 base, leaving 7 bases between them. Germline V gene lookup returns CDR1 MNHNS and CDR2 SASEGT. The CDR3, as DNA: TGTGCCAGCAGTGAGTGGGATTCCTACGAGCAGTACTTC. It yields the protein CASSEWDSYEQYF.

This clonotype was seen repeatedly, ten times or more. The V call is TRBV27, the J call TRBJ2-7; possible D gene TRBD1, 6 bases. Trimming cost V 6 bases and J 7 bases, with 22 bases left between them. CDR3 length: 15 residues. Looked up from germline, CDR1 is MNHEY and CDR2 is SMNVEV (reference sequence). The CDR3 reads CASSPRTGLSVEQYF. The CDR3 nucleotides read TGTGCCAGCAGCCCAAGAACAGGGTTAAGTGTGGAGCAGTACTTC.

This chain connects TRBV7-2 to TRBJ2-5; a weak D match, TRBD2 (6 bases). V lost 2 bases and J lost 11, with 21 bases in between. This CDR3 has 15 residues. Germline V gives CDR1 SGHTA, CDR2 FQGNSA. CDR3 sequence reads: CASSLTDAGFIEQYF. The CDR3 DNA sequence: TGTGCCAGCAGCTTAACAGATGCGGGGTTCATTGAGCAGTACTTC.

Details on this clonotype: A much bigger clone sits one base away, suggesting this may be a read error. The chain links TRBV4-1 to TRBJ2-1, with D possibly TRBD2 on 6 matching bases. The CDR3 totals 16 residues. Germline CDR1 is MGHRA and CDR2 is YSYEKL. CDR3 protein: CANSQMGLASYNEQFF. The CDR3 coding sequence is TGCGCCAACAGCCAAATGGGGCTAGCGTCCTACAATGAGCAGTTCTTC.